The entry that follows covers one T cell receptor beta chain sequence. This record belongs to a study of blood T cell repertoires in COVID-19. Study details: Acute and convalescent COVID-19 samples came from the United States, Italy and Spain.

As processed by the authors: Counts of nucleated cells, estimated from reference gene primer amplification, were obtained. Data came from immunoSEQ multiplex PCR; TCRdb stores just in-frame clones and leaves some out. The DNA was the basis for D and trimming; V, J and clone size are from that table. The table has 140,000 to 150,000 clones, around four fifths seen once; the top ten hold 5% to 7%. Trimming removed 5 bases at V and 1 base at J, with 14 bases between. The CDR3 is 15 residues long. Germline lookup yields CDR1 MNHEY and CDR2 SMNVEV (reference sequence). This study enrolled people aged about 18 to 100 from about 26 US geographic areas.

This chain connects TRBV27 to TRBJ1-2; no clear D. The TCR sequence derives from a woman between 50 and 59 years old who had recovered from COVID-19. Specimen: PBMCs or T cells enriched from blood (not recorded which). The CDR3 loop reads CASSGRASGNYGYTF. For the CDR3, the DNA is TGTGCCAGCAGTGGGCGGGCTTCGGGTAACTATGGCTACACCTTC.